The entry that follows covers one T cell receptor (beta chain) sequence. This table comes from immunoSEQ multiplex PCR, and its TCRdb copy is limited to in-frame clones, with some not included. Altogether fewer than 250,000 clones are present, approximately 83% being singletons, with the ten largest covering approximately 4.9%. The data were taken from a study of blood T cell repertoires in COVID-19. As for the study in general: Sites across the United States, Italy and Spain contributed samples from acute and convalescent COVID-19.

Individuals drawn from under 30 US areas were about 18 to 95 years old. Membership in each cohort depended on participant-reported clinical history. A PCR-confirmed or clinician-diagnosed COVID-19 case had contacted exposed participants within 2 weeks of entry. What was sequenced was PBMCs or T cells enriched from blood (not recorded which). This sequence originates from a woman in her 50s who had been exposed to COVID-19.

DNA of the CDR3: TGTGCCACCAGGTCAGGAATGAACACTGAAGCTTTCTTT. Translated: CATRSGMNTEAFF. V is TRBV15 and J is TRBJ1-1; D is uncertain. The CDR3 has 13 amino acids. V lost 6 bases and J 0 bases, leaving 8 bases between the germline ends. Per the germline V gene, CDR1 is LNHNV and CDR2 is YYDKDF (reference sequence).